Below, 19 T cell receptor beta chains from the same sample are listed, as sequenced in a study of CD8+CD57+ T cells in acquired aplastic anemia. Genomic DNA provided the template from which TCR beta VDJ and CDR3 profiles were obtained. TCRdb recomputed calls from the reads with MiXCR, one row per CDR3 protein. The sample lists approximately 470,000 distinct CDR3 sequences; under 40% were seen once. In patients chosen for sequencing, flow cytometry had shown CD8+CD57+ cell expansion. Sequencing was done on a sample of sorted CD4+, CD8+, or CD8+CD57+ T cells (not recorded which) from PBMCs. Receptor source: a human donor with aplastic anemia.

The chain employs TRBV20-1 and TRBJ1-2; no clear D gene. V lost 0 bases, J lost 0 bases, and 11 bases lay in between. The CDR3 runs 15 residues. Germline CDR1 is DFQATT and CDR2 is SNEGSKA (reference sequence). The CDR3 protein is CSARDRWKSNYGYTF. CDR3 DNA sequence: TGCAGTGCTAGAGATCGGTGGAAATCTAACTATGGCTACACCTTC.

This clonotype occurred many times. The chain joins TRBV5-8 to TRBJ1-2, with D possibly TRBD1 on 6 matching bases. Germline-derived CDR1 and CDR2 are SGHTS and YDEGEE. The CDR3 is 13 amino acids. V lost 0 bases to trimming and J lost 8 bases, with 11 bases between them. CDR3 amino acids: CASSLDRVYGYTF. The CDR3 coding sequence is TGTGCCAGCAGCTTGGACAGGGTCTACGGCTACACCTTC.

This clonotype was seen ten or more times. This sequence may be a read error, since a much larger clone differs from it by one base. The rearrangement links TRBV7-2 to TRBJ1-6; D is perhaps TRBD1 (5 bases). The V end lost 5 bases, the J end lost 5 bases, and 10 bases lay between the germline ends. The CDR3 spans 14 residues. Germline V gene sequence: CDR1 SGHTA, CDR2 FQGNSA. Here the CDR3 DNA reads TGTGCCAGCAGCCAGGGACGGGATAATTCACCCCTCCACTTT. It translates to CASSQGRDNSPLHF.

The rearrangement joins TRBV5-4 to TRBJ2-3; a weak D match, TRBD1 (7 bases). Trimming left V 0 bases short and J 3 bases short, with 14 bases between. Germline values: CDR1 SGHNT, CDR2 YYREEE (reference sequence). This CDR3 has 16 residues. The CDR3 region is CASSLGAGGGTDTQYF. The CDR3 DNA reads as TGTGCCAGCAGCTTGGGCGCAGGGGGAGGAACAGATACGCAGTATTTT.

As for this clonotype: Lacking the conserved final phenylalanine or tryptophan, this CDR3 likely reflects a read error. No DNA is shown, since the ends of the CDR3 on it are uncertain; the CDR3 is the one TCRdb lists. The chain is built from TRBV2 and TRBJ1-4; the D segment call TRBD1 is taken from the table without a DNA check. Germline assignment: CDR1 SNHLY and CDR2 FYNNEI. The CDR3 is 9 residues long, ends included. CDR3 sequence: CASDTGIGY.

This clonotype came up once. One end of the junction is discordant with germline, which a read error may explain. The chain recombines TRBV25-1 with TRBJ2-3; D is unresolved. Germline V gives CDR1 MGHDK, CDR2 SYGVNS. This CDR3 contains 14 residues. The CDR3 DNA reads TGTGCCAGCTCGAGCGCGGAGAACACAGATGCGCAGTATTTT. It yields the protein CASSSAENTDAQYF.

The genes are TRBV7-3 and TRBJ2-1, with 10 nucleotides matching TRBD2. Germline values: CDR1 SGHTA, CDR2 FQGTGA. Trimming took 1 base from V and 10 from J; bases not matched to a gene: 16. The CDR3 covers 18 residues. CDR3 sequence: CASSLKKVVLAGEREQFF. CDR3 nucleotide sequence: TGTGCCAGCAGCTTAAAAAAAGTGGTTCTAGCGGGGGAACGGGAGCAGTTCTTC. The full variable domain, its missing parts supplied by reference TRBV7-3 and TRBJ2-1, is GAGVSQTPSNKVTEKGKYVELRCDPISGHTALYWYRQSLGQGPEFLIYFQGTGAADDSGLPNDRFFAVRPEGSVSTLKIQRTERGDSAVYLCASSLKKVVLAGEREQFFGPGTRLTVL.

Remarks on this clonotype: This may arise from a read error, as a much more abundant clone is one base away. This chain links TRBV20-1 with TRBJ2-7; TRBD2 is a possible D gene (6 bases). Germline CDR1 reads DFQATT; CDR2 reads SNEGSKA (reference sequence). This CDR3 has 14 amino acids. Trimming removed 3 bases from V and 0 bases from J, with 12 bases in between. The CDR3 DNA is TGCAGTGCTAGTGGGCTCGGGGGCTCCTACGAGCAGTACTTC. Its protein product is CSASGLGGSYEQYF.

The J gene is TRBJ2-1, the V gene TRBV2; possible D gene TRBD2, 6 bases. Trimming cost V 1 base and J 6 bases, with 10 bases left between them. Germline CDR1 SNHLY, CDR2 FYNNEI. The CDR3 contains 14 residues. CDR3 nucleotide sequence: TGTGCCAGCAGTGAAGGACGCGGGGCCAATGAGCAGTTCTTC. It translates to CASSEGRGANEQFF.

The chain joins TRBV6-5 to TRBJ2-7; no clear D gene. The germline V and J ends were trimmed by 3 bases and 0 bases, with 12 bases remaining between them. Looked up from germline, CDR1 is MNHEY and CDR2 is SVGAGI. The CDR3 totals 15 residues. For the CDR3, the DNA is TGTGCCAGCAGTTATCAAGGACGAACCTCCTACGAGCAGTACTTC. Residues: CASSYQGRTSYEQYF.

The rearrangement uses TRBV6-2 or TRBV6-3 and TRBJ1-6; the D is unclear. The V end lost 3 bases, the J end lost 8 bases, and 5 bases lay between the germline ends. Looked up from germline, CDR1 is MNHEY and CDR2 is SVGEGT. This CDR3 is 12 amino acids long. The CDR3 sequence: CASSYGYSPLHF. The CDR3 bases are TGTGCCAGCAGTTATGGTTATTCACCCCTCCACTTT.

The rearrangement joins TRBV19 to TRBJ1-3; D ambiguous. V gave up 3 bases and J gave up 8 bases, with 17 bases separating them. CDR3 length: 15 residues. Looked up from germline, CDR1 is LNHDA and CDR2 is SQIVND (reference sequence). The CDR3 DNA sequence: TGTGCCAGTAGTATCTCCCGACGACCTAGGGACACCATATATTTT. Translation: CASSISRRPRDTIYF.

This clonotype has a count of ten or more. The chain recombines TRBV25-1 with TRBJ2-4; D unclear. The CDR3 has 17 amino acids. Deletions cut 4 bases from V and 2 bases from J, with 18 bases between. Germline V gives CDR1 MGHDK, CDR2 SYGVNS. CDR3 nucleotides: TGTGCCAGCAGTGGCCATTGGGGAATTTCTACCAAAAACATTCAGTACTTC. Residues: CASSGHWGISTKNIQYF.

The rearrangement joins TRBV9 to TRBJ1-1; 7 positions agree with TRBD1. The CDR3 has 15 amino acids. The junction had 9 bases not matched to a gene; V was cut back by 0 bases and J by 7 bases. Germline values: CDR1 SGDLS, CDR2 YYNGEE. The CDR3 sequence is CASSVEGRGAGEAFF. CDR3 DNA sequence: TGTGCCAGCAGCGTAGAGGGCAGGGGGGCGGGTGAAGCTTTCTTT.

The chain has TRBV2 and TRBJ1-5, with D possibly TRBD1 on 5 matching bases. Germline values: CDR1 SNHLY, CDR2 FYNNEI. Trimming cost V 8 bases and J 6 bases, with 17 bases left between them. This CDR3 spans 14 amino acids. CDR3 residues: CASDRAGQGQPQHF. The CDR3 DNA sequence: TGTGCCAGCGATAGGGCAGGGCAAGGTCAGCCCCAGCATTTT.

This clonotype was seen ten or more times. The V gene is TRBV15, the J gene TRBJ1-2, with D uncertain. Trimming shortened V by 0 bases and J by 8 bases, and 13 bases separated the two germline ends. Per germline, CDR1 LNHNV and CDR2 YYDKDF (reference sequence). CDR3 size: 14 residues. The CDR3 DNA follows: TGTGCCACCAGCAGAGATAGGGAGTGGGAGGGCTACACCTTC. As protein: CATSRDREWEGYTF.

This clonotype was counted a few times. The V call is TRBV7-2, the J call TRBJ2-5; 10 bases are shared with TRBD2. V gave up 5 bases and J gave up 5 bases; unmatched junction bases: 11. Germline V gene lookup returns CDR1 SGHTA and CDR2 FQGNSA. CDR3 size: 16 residues. The CDR3 region has the DNA TGTGCCAGCAGCGCCAACCCCGGGACTAGCGTGGAGACCCAGTACTTC. As protein: CASSANPGTSVETQYF.

This clonotype showed up just a few times. V and J are TRBV2 and TRBJ2-7, with D possibly matching TRBD2 (6 bases). The germline V gene has CDR1 SNHLY and CDR2 FYNNEI. Between the trimmed V and J ends, which lost 8 bases and 4 bases, there was a span of 18 bases. The CDR3 runs to 14 residues. The CDR3 DNA reads TGTGCCAGCTCACGCAAGGAGGGCTCGTACGAGCAGTACTTC. Its protein product is CASSRKEGSYEQYF.

This chain joins TRBV5-1 and TRBJ1-6, with 7 bases fitting TRBD1. The germline gives CDR1 SGHRS, CDR2 YFSETQ. The ends lost 3 bases at V and 7 bases at J; junction bases unmatched: 10. The CDR3 covers 16 residues. The CDR3: CASSYLRDSQNSPLHF. Here the CDR3 DNA reads TGCGCCAGCAGCTACCTCCGGGACAGCCAAAATTCACCCCTCCACTTT.